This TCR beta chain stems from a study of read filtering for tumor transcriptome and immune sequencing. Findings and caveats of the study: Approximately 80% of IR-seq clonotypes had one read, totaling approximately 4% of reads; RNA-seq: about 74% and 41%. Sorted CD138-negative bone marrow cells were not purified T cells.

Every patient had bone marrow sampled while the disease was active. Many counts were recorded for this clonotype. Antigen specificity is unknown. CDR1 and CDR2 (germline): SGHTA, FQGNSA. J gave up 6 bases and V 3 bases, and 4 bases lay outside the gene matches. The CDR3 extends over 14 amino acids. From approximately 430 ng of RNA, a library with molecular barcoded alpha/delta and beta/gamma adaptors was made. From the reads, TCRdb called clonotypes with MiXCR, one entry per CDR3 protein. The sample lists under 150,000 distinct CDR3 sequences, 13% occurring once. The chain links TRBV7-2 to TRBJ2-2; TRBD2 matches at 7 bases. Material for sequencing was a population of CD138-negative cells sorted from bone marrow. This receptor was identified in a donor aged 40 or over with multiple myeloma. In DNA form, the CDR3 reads TGTGCCAGCAGCTTGGGAGGGAGCGCCGGGGAGCTGTTTTTT. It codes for CASSLGGSAGELFF.